This TCR beta chain derives from a study of identical twins. This CDR3 comprises 15 residues. V was cut by 9 bases and J by 7 bases, with 26 bases left in between. Germline CDR1 is SGHRS and CDR2 is YFSETQ. Template switching, a step in the protocol, added a universal primer site, and cDNA carried unique molecular identifiers. Via MiXCR, TCRdb re-called the 5' RACE reads, giving one row per CDR3 protein. The repertoire holds about 260,000 distinct CDR3 sequences, with about 7.3% as singletons. Concerning this clonotype: Its cognate antigen is unknown.

Study-wide results and limits: Without tracking the same donors, conclusions rested on cross-sectional statistical analysis. Less excess twin sharing appeared in beta out-of-frame sequences.

These same data were also listed under a study on yellow fever vaccine responses in identical twins.

Sequenced input: memory (CD45RO+) T cells sorted from blood. The chain is built from TRBV5-1 and TRBJ2-7; TRBD2 might be the D (5 bases). This clonotype was obtained from a woman under 30 in good health. The CDR3, as DNA: TGCGCCACCGCACCAGAGAGCGGAACTCTAAGAGAGCAGTACTTC. This translates into CATAPESGTLREQYF.